This T cell receptor beta chain was found in a study of CD8+ T cells in alopecia areata. In the study overall: Patients in the treated group were given tofacitinib by mouth, 5 to 10 mg twice a day. Study-wide results and caveats: Greater clonality was observed in lesional scalp samples, especially alopecia totalis/universalis, versus normal scalp.

CDR3 length: 14 amino acids. Germline CDR1 and CDR2: SGHAT and FQNNGV. Trimming cost V 6 bases and J 2 bases, with 11 bases left between them. cDNA prepared by RNA extraction and subsequent reverse transcription served as the template for sequencing. TCRdb's copy holds only in-frame clones and misses some; the assay was immunoSEQ multiplex PCR. The profile shows a few hundred thousand clones, about 68% of them singletons. About this clone: Antigen: not known.

This sample comprised CD4+ T cells sorted from blood, obtained at week 0. The chain joins TRBV11-2 to TRBJ1-3; a weak D match, TRBD1 (6 bases). The sequence derives from a human donor with alopecia areata. The DNA of the CDR3 is TGTGCCAGCAGTTCGACAGGAACTGGAAACACCATATATTTT. Translating gives CASSSTGTGNTIYF.